A single sample gave rise to the 17 T cell receptor beta chains below, sequenced in a study of spatial heterogeneity in lung cancer (dated by TCRdb to about 2019). The research as a whole found: The tumor nonsynonymous mutation count correlated with the number of expanded alpha and beta TCRs within the tumor.

What these receptors recognize is not known. This sample's time point label indicates: sample taken at primary tumor resection. To prepare the library, 5' RACE was applied. Sequencing was carried out with a NextSeq 500. The raw public reads went through TCRdb reprocessing: fastp at Q25, MiXCR clone calling, in-frame beta chains kept. Identical CDR3 protein sequences are pooled into one entry, listed with their most common genes and DNA. The sample data list over 6,000 distinct CDR3 sequences, and under 15% of these were observed just once. Jointly, the top ten make up less than 9.5% of the sample. Source: lung tumor tissue, taken at surgery. These receptors were taken from a male donor with early-stage non-small cell lung cancer.

This clonotype is judged medium-sized (0.01 to 0.1%). In a library made to pick up alpha chains, this beta chain is a stray read with a size that means little. This rearrangement joins TRBV6-1 to TRBJ1-1; 9 bases are a match to TRBD1. The CDR3 spans 17 residues. With 7 bases clipped from V and 5 bases from J, the junction kept 17 bases outside the gene matches. CDR1 MNHNS and CDR2 SASEGT come from the germline V gene. CDR3 sequence reads: CASTLSWTGDLPTEAFF. The CDR3 DNA sequence: TGTGCCAGCACCTTGTCGTGGACAGGGGACCTTCCTACTGAAGCTTTCTTT.

This clonotype qualifies as medium-sized (0.01 to 0.1%). This beta chain is a stray sequence in a library constructed for alpha chains; its clone size is not meaningful. The V and J genes are TRBV6-5 and TRBJ2-2; possibly TRBD1 for D (5 bases). V lost 6 bases and J lost 3, with 11 bases in between. The CDR3 has 14 residues. CDR1 is MNHEY and CDR2 is SVGAGI in the germline V gene. The CDR3 DNA reads as TGTGCCAGCAGACCGGACACCTACACCGGGGAGCTGTTTTTT. Amino acids: CASRPDTYTGELFF.

In this sample, this clonotype turned up many times. Because the library targeted alpha chains, this beta chain is an off-target read whose size means little. The V and J genes are TRBV5-6 and TRBJ2-1; TRBD2 aligns across 9 bases. CDR1 SGHDT and CDR2 YYEEEE come from the germline V gene. The V segment lost 4 bases and the J segment 0 bases; nucleotides outside the gene matches: 11. This CDR3 contains 18 residues. The CDR3 here is CASSLLAGSSSSYNEQFF. Written as DNA, the CDR3 is TGTGCCAGCAGCCTGCTAGCGGGAAGTTCCAGCTCCTACAATGAGCAGTTCTTC.

This clonotype ranks as medium-sized (0.01 to 0.1%). With the library built for alpha chains, this beta chain is off target and its frequency is not meaningful. The chain links TRBV2 to TRBJ1-1, with D unresolved. CDR1 and CDR2 from the germline V gene are SNHLY and FYNNEI. Trimming stripped 7 bases from V and 0 bases from J, with 15 bases between. The CDR3 covers 15 residues. CDR3 sequence reads: CASTLSATMNTEAFF. CDR3 coding DNA: TGTGCCAGCACCCTGTCGGCAACCATGAACACTGAAGCTTTCTTT.

This clonotype ranks as medium-sized. For a library built for alpha chains, this beta chain is a stray read; little rests on its size. CDR3 DNA sequence: TGCAGTGCTTCTCGGGAGGGGTATGGCTACACCTTC. Encoded protein: CSASREGYGYTF. The chain recombines TRBV20-1 with TRBJ1-2; D perhaps matches TRBD1 (5 bases). With 5 bases removed from V and 5 bases from J, the gap between germline ends came to 12 bases. This CDR3 has 12 residues. Germline CDR1 DFQATT, CDR2 SNEGSKA (reference sequence).

This clonotype was observed many times. This beta chain is a stray sequence in a library constructed for alpha chains; its clone size is not meaningful. The rearrangement links TRBV5-6 to TRBJ2-5; D call uncertain. Germline-derived CDR1 and CDR2 are SGHDT and YYEEEE. The V gene lost 0 bases and the J gene lost 9 bases, with 12 bases spanning the gap. The CDR3 spans 13 residues. The CDR3 is CASSLGKAKAQYF. The CDR3, as DNA: TGTGCCAGCAGCTTGGGGAAGGCCAAGGCCCAGTACTTC.

This clonotype was detected ten times or more. This beta chain appears as a stray read in a library generated for alpha chains; its size is not informative. The rearrangement joins TRBV19 to TRBJ1-5; weak D call: TRBD1 (5 bases). Trimming took off 4 bases at V and 4 bases at J, with 11 bases between the two ends. The CDR3 runs 14 residues. CDR1 and CDR2 from the germline V gene are LNHDA and SQIVND (reference sequence). The CDR3 nucleotides read TGTGCCAGTAGTACGGGACGGCTTAATCAGCCCCAGCATTTT. Amino acids: CASSTGRLNQPQHF. Full variable domain (missing parts from reference TRBV19 and TRBJ1-5): DGGITQSPKYLFRKEGQNVTLSCEQNLNHDAMYWYRQDPGQGLRLIYYSQIVNDFQKGDIAEGYSVSREKKESFPLTVTSAQKNPTAFYLCASSTGRLNQPQHFGDGTRLSIL.

This clonotype showed up just a few times. Germline and junction disagree at one end, which may indicate a read error. This beta chain was picked up by a library intended for alpha chains and is off target, so its count carries little meaning. The chain employs TRBV18 and TRBJ2-2, with 7 bases that match TRBD1. This CDR3 contains 16 residues. Germline CDR1 and CDR2: KGHSH and LQKENI. CDR3 nucleotide sequence: TGCGCCAGCTCACCTCCTGGACAGGCGCTGACGAGGGAGCTGTTTTTT. It specifies CASSPPGQALTRELFF.

Many counts were recorded for this clonotype. With the library built for alpha chains, this beta chain is off target and its frequency is not meaningful. This chain connects TRBV7-2 to TRBJ1-1; 9 bases match TRBD1. Per germline, CDR1 SGHTA and CDR2 FQGNSA. The CDR3 has 18 amino acids. The ends lost 4 bases at V and 0 bases at J; junction bases unmatched: 12. CDR3 region: CASSSPSGTGRMNTEAFF. The CDR3 bases are TGTGCCAGCAGCTCGCCATCCGGGACAGGGCGTATGAACACTGAAGCTTTCTTT.

The table lists this clonotype with many counts. Found in a library prepared for alpha chains, this beta chain is an off-target read, and its abundance has little meaning. The chain recombines TRBV5-4 with TRBJ2-1; D is undetermined. The CDR3 runs 15 residues. Germline V gene lookup returns CDR1 SGHNT and CDR2 YYREEE (reference sequence). The germline V and J ends were trimmed by 4 bases and 6 bases, with 17 bases remaining between them. The CDR3 DNA reads as TGTGCCAGCAGCGCCGACACGAGGCGTTCCAATGAGCAGTTCTTC. It specifies CASSADTRRSNEQFF.

In this sample, this clonotype is medium-sized. Within a library made for alpha chains, this beta chain is off target, and its count is uninformative. CDR3 sequence reads: CASSVSGRSYNEQFF. CDR3 DNA: TGTGCCAGCAGCGTTAGCGGGCGATCCTACAATGAGCAGTTCTTC. The genes are TRBV11-2 and TRBJ2-1; 7 nucleotides line up with TRBD2. The CDR3 is 15 amino acids. From germline, CDR1 is SGHAT and CDR2 FQNNGV. The trim removed 5 bases at V and 1 base at J, leaving 5 bases unmatched.

This clonotype came up many times. The size of this beta chain means little, since it is a stray read in a library made for alpha chains. This sequence joins TRBV5-1 and TRBJ1-1; 7 positions match TRBD1. This CDR3 is 13 amino acids long. V gave up 4 bases and J gave up 9 bases; unmatched junction bases: 9. Germline V gene lookup returns CDR1 SGHRS and CDR2 YFSETQ. The DNA for the CDR3 is TGCGCCAGCAGCCCGAGGAGGGACAGTAAAGCTTTCTTT. Its protein product is CASSPRRDSKAFF.

This clonotype was seen ten or more times. For a library built for alpha chains, this beta chain is a stray read; little rests on its size. This chain joins TRBV9 and TRBJ1-1; 8 bases map to TRBD1. The CDR3 totals 14 residues. Unmatched junction bases numbered 3, after V lost 0 bases and J lost 5 bases. CDR1 SGDLS and CDR2 YYNGEE come from the germline V gene. The CDR3 protein is CASSVVGTGTEAFF. CDR3 nucleotide sequence: TGTGCCAGCAGCGTAGTGGGGACAGGAACTGAAGCTTTCTTT.

This clonotype came up many times. Found in a library prepared for alpha chains, this beta chain is an off-target read, and its abundance has little meaning. J is TRBJ2-7 and V is TRBV6-1; no definite D call. The germline CDR1 and CDR2 sequences are MNHNS and SASEGT. The CDR3 has 16 residues. Trimming left V 6 bases short and J 7 bases short, with 25 bases between. The CDR3 spells CASRVGRTLTTGEQYV. The DNA for the CDR3 is TGTGCCAGCAGGGTCGGTCGAACATTAACTACTGGGGAGCAGTACGTC.

This clonotype was seen at least ten times. The size of this beta chain means little, since it is a stray read in a library made for alpha chains. The gene calls are TRBV20-1 and TRBJ2-1; a possible D gene is TRBD2 (6 bases). V was trimmed by 0 bases and J by 0 bases, leaving 15 bases between them. CDR3 length equals 17 residues. Germline V gene data show CDR1 as DFQATT and CDR2 as SNEGSKA (reference sequence). For the CDR3, the DNA is TGCAGTGCTAGAGATAGGAAACTCGGGAGCTCCTACAATGAGCAGTTCTTC. It specifies CSARDRKLGSSYNEQFF.

This clonotype is classed as medium-sized. This beta chain appears as a stray read in a library generated for alpha chains; its size is not informative. The gene calls are TRBV20-1 and TRBJ2-7, with 12 nucleotides matching TRBD2. Germline CDR1 is DFQATT and CDR2 is SNEGSKA (reference sequence). V lost 2 bases, J lost 5 bases, and 4 bases stayed unmatched. The CDR3 totals 14 residues. CDR3 region: CSARLAGGPDEQYF. The CDR3 nucleotides read TGCAGTGCTAGACTAGCGGGAGGGCCAGACGAGCAGTACTTC.

This clonotype was recorded many times. Because the library targeted alpha chains, this beta chain is an off-target read whose size means little. The chain is built from TRBV5-5 and TRBJ2-6, with a possible D match to TRBD1 (5 bases). V lost 4 bases and J 0 bases, leaving 8 bases between the germline ends. Germline lookup yields CDR1 SGHKS and CDR2 YYEKEE (reference sequence). This CDR3 is built from 15 residues. CDR3: CASSSQGSGANVLTF. CDR3 bases: TGTGCCAGCAGCAGCCAGGGCTCTGGGGCCAACGTCCTGACTTTC.